Listed here are 21 T cell receptor beta chains from one sample, sequenced in a study of T-cell memory formation after mild COVID-19. TCRdb ran MiXCR on the 5' RACE reads and lists one entry per CDR3 protein. Among 200,000 to 300,000 distinct CDR3 sequences listed, over 15% were seen once. Sequenced: PBMCs or a T cell subset sorted from them (not recorded which). These receptors were collected from a young man who had mild COVID-19 (a few samples of this study predate the infection). Cell type and time point are not known.

This clonotype came up many times. V usage is TRBV4-3 and J usage is TRBJ2-4; D not certain. Trimming stripped 0 bases from V and 3 bases from J, with 12 bases between. The germline V gene encodes CDR1 LGHNA and CDR2 YSLEER. This CDR3 has 16 residues. CDR3 sequence (DNA): TGCGCCAGCAGCCAAGATCCTGACGGTAGCAAAAACATTCAGTACTTC. Residues: CASSQDPDGSKNIQYF.

This clonotype was seen only a few times. This chain connects TRBV1 to TRBJ2-3. TRBV1 is tagged as a pseudogene. The CDR3 runs 15 residues. Written as DNA, the CDR3 is TGCACCAGCAGCCATGAAGAAGGTCCCACAGATACGCAGTATTTT. It encodes CTSSHEEGPTDTQYF.

In its sample, this clonotype was seen a few times. This chain connects TRBV11-2 to TRBJ1-1; 9 nucleotides agree with TRBD1. Germline CDR1 is SGHAT and CDR2 is FQNNGV. CDR3 size: 15 residues. Trimming took 4 bases from V and 5 from J; bases not matched to a gene: 8. The CDR3: CASSSTPDRGTEAFF. For the CDR3, the DNA is TGTGCCAGCAGCTCGACCCCCGACAGGGGGACTGAAGCTTTCTTT.

This chain links TRBV5-1 with TRBJ2-1, with D perhaps TRBD2 (6 bases). The CDR3 sequence is 15 residues long. Trimming stripped 5 bases from V and 2 bases from J, with 14 bases between. Looked up from germline, CDR1 is SGHRS and CDR2 is YFSETQ. CDR3 nucleotide sequence: TGCGCCAGCAGTCGGTATGGGGAGGCCTACAATGAGCAGTTCTTC. Amino acid sequence: CASSRYGEAYNEQFF.

This sequence joins TRBV4-2 and TRBJ1-5; no clear D gene. CDR3 length equals 15 residues. Germline CDR1 reads LGHNA; CDR2 reads YNFKEQ. Trimming removed 0 bases from V and 7 bases from J, with 13 bases in between. CDR3 loop: CASSQEVTTLQPQHF. DNA for the CDR3: TGTGCCAGCAGCCAAGAAGTAACAACTTTGCAGCCCCAGCATTTT.

This chain connects TRBV15 to TRBJ1-5; D not resolved. V lost 0 bases and J lost 7, with 13 bases in between. This CDR3 region has 15 residues. Germline assignment: CDR1 LNHNV and CDR2 YYDKDF (reference sequence). In nucleotides, the CDR3 is TGTGCCACCAGCAGAGATTCGGGGATTCTACAGCCCCAGCATTTT. Translated: CATSRDSGILQPQHF.

This clonotype was counted a few times. The CDR3 loop is CASSLYDEQYF. The CDR3 region has the DNA TGCGCCAGCAGCTTGTACGACGAGCAGTACTTC. The genes are TRBV5-1 and TRBJ2-7, with D unresolved. Germline-derived CDR1 and CDR2 are SGHRS and YFSETQ. V gave up 1 base and J gave up 5 bases, with 4 bases separating them. The CDR3 consists of 11 residues. The full variable domain, its missing parts supplied by reference TRBV5-1 and TRBJ2-7, is KAGVTQTPRYLIKTRGQQVTLSCSPISGHRSVSWYQQTPGQGLQFLFEYFSETQRNKGNFPGRFSGRQFSNSRSEMNVSTLELGDSALYLCASSLYDEQYFGPGTRLTVT.

J is TRBJ2-7 and V is TRBV20-1; possible D gene TRBD2, 6 bases. In germline, CDR1 is DFQATT, CDR2 SNEGSKA (reference sequence). This CDR3 is built from 11 residues. The germline V and J ends were trimmed by 7 bases and 1 base, with 8 bases remaining between them. CDR3 nucleotides: TGCAGTGTCCGGGAGTCCTACGAGCAGTACTTC. Translating it yields CSVRESYEQYF.

This chain connects TRBV4-1 to TRBJ2-7; 12 bases map to TRBD1. The CDR3 is made up of 15 amino acids. V shed 1 base and J 6 bases; nucleotides not matched to a gene: 4. The V gene's germline CDR1 is MGHRA and CDR2 YSYEKL. CDR3 in amino acids: CASSQVGQGALEQYV. The DNA of the CDR3 is TGCGCCAGCAGCCAAGTGGGACAGGGGGCTCTCGAGCAGTACGTC.

V gene TRBV6-5 combines with J gene TRBJ1-1, with D maybe TRBD1 (6 bases). The CDR3 covers 14 residues. Trimming removed 2 bases from V and 3 bases from J, with 10 bases in between. Germline V lookup: CDR1 MNHEY, CDR2 SVGAGI. The CDR3 DNA follows: TGTGCCAGCAGTTACGGGGGACAATACACTGAAGCTTTCTTT. Its translation is CASSYGGQYTEAFF.

This clonotype was recorded a few times. The gene calls are TRBV4-1 and TRBJ1-6; no clear D. The ends were cut back, 6 bases at V and 7 bases at J, with 10 bases in the middle. The CDR3 is 13 residues long. Germline assignment: CDR1 MGHRA and CDR2 YSYEKL. The CDR3 DNA is TGCGCCAGCAGTTCCGTCCCCAATTCACCCCTCCACTTT. Protein: CASSSVPNSPLHF.

The V gene is TRBV29-1, the J gene TRBJ2-5, with D perhaps given as TRBD1 or TRBD2 (5 bases each). The germline V and J ends were trimmed by 6 bases and 5 bases, with 19 bases remaining between them. Germline lookup yields CDR1 SQVTM and CDR2 ANQGSEA. The CDR3 runs 14 residues. CDR3 nucleotide sequence: TGCAGCGTCAAGCTCGGGGCTACTCACGAGACCCAGTACTTC. Amino acids: CSVKLGATHETQYF.

The gene calls are TRBV5-1 and TRBJ2-2; D gene uncertain. Trimming removed 5 bases at V and 4 bases at J, with 12 bases between. The CDR3 sequence is 14 residues long. Germline loops: CDR1 SGHRS, CDR2 YFSETQ. The CDR3 protein is CASSLNRRTGELFF. The CDR3 bases are TGCGCCAGCAGTCTTAACAGACGCACCGGGGAGCTGTTTTTT.

The DNA of the CDR3 is TGTGCCAGCACCCGCGCGCGAGGAAACACCATATATTTT. It is translated as CASTRARGNTIYF. The V gene is TRBV12-3 or TRBV12-4, the J gene TRBJ1-3; D gene ambiguous. CDR3 length equals 13 residues. Trimming left V 7 bases short and J 4 bases short, with 11 bases between.

The genes are TRBV20-1 and TRBJ2-3; D uncertain. V shed 4 bases and J shed 0 bases, with 11 bases lying between them. This CDR3 contains 14 residues. The germline CDR1 and CDR2 sequences are DFQATT and SNEGSKA (reference sequence). CDR3 in DNA: TGCAGTGCTAAAGCCGGGTATAGCACAGATACGCAGTATTTT. The encoded protein is CSAKAGYSTDTQYF.

This clonotype turned up a few times. The chain carries TRBV5-1 and TRBJ2-6; D gene unclear. The CDR3 covers 16 residues. The V gene lost 0 bases and the J gene lost 0 bases, with 7 bases spanning the gap. Germline V gene lookup returns CDR1 SGHRS and CDR2 YFSETQ. CDR3 nucleotides: TGCGCCAGCAGCTTGGCTTTAGGCTCTGGGGCCAACGTCCTGACTTTC. It codes for CASSLALGSGANVLTF.

The CDR3 DNA reads TGTGCCAGCGAAGACAGGGGCGACGAGCAGTACGTC. It is translated as CASEDRGDEQYV. The chain employs TRBV14 and TRBJ2-7; 8 bases agree with TRBD1. Looked up from germline, CDR1 is SGHDN and CDR2 is FVKESK. Trimming took 8 bases from V and 5 from J; bases not matched to a gene: 5. This CDR3 has 12 residues.

This clonotype was detected ten times or more. The gene calls are TRBV5-1 and TRBJ1-2; 8 nucleotides match TRBD1. J gave up 5 bases and V 4 bases, and 10 bases lay outside the gene matches. The CDR3 covers 15 residues. Germline assignment: CDR1 SGHRS and CDR2 YFSETQ. CDR3 in amino acids: CASSPDRGAPYGYTF. CDR3 in DNA: TGCGCCAGCAGCCCCGACAGGGGCGCGCCTTATGGCTACACCTTC.

This clonotype was detected once. The genes are TRBV3-1 and TRBJ1-1; 10 nucleotides line up with TRBD1. The germline V gene encodes CDR1 LGHDT and CDR2 YNNKEL (reference sequence). V lost 2 bases, J lost 11 bases, and 11 bases stayed unmatched. CDR3 length: 15 amino acids. CDR3 sequence (DNA): TGTGCCAGCAGCCAACCGGGACAGGGGAGCCTCGGGGCTTTCTTT. This codes for CASSQPGQGSLGAFF.

In its sample, this clonotype was seen many times. This sequence joins TRBV7-3 and TRBJ2-1; 9 nucleotides align to TRBD2. After removal of 5 bases from V and 4 bases from J, the junction contained 9 bases not matched to a gene. The CDR3 consists of 16 residues. Per germline, CDR1 SGHTA and CDR2 FQGTGA. The CDR3 DNA reads as TGTGCCAGCAGCGCACATAGCGGGGGAGCTTACAATGAGCAGTTCTTC. Its translation: CASSAHSGGAYNEQFF.

The rearrangement uses TRBV2 and TRBJ2-7; a weak D match, TRBD1 (5 bases). With 4 bases removed from V and 7 bases from J, the gap between germline ends came to 11 bases. Germline assignment: CDR1 SNHLY and CDR2 FYNNEI. The CDR3 sequence is 12 residues long. The CDR3 region is CASSVSQGEQYF. In DNA form, the CDR3 reads TGTGCCAGCAGTGTTTCGCAGGGAGAGCAGTACTTC. The whole variable domain, remainder taken from reference TRBV2 and TRBJ2-7, is EPEVTQTPSHQVTQMGQEVILRCVPISNHLYFYWYRQILGQKVEFLVSFYNNEISEKSEIFDDQFSVERPDGSNFTLKIRSTKLEDSAMYFCASSVSQGEQYFGPGTRLTVT.